This T cell receptor beta chain originates from a study of OX40 agonist ivuxolimab in advanced cancers. Study details: Recorded diagnoses for dose-escalation patients were hepatocellular carcinoma, melanoma, renal cell or head and neck cancer. Findings and caveats of the study: Low normalized T-cell clonal expansion also characterized some of the nonresponders. Within 6 weeks, CD4+ and CD8+ blood T cells expanded clonally at 0.1 to 3.0 mg/kg.

Generated by immunoSEQ multiplex PCR, the TCRdb table keeps only in-frame clones and is missing some. This table holds approximately 82,000 clones, just over 85% found once. As concerns this clone: Antigen unknown.

Germline V gene data show CDR1 as LNHDA and CDR2 as SQIVND (reference sequence). V was clipped by 6 bases and J by 3 bases; unmatched bases: 7. The CDR3 is made up of 15 amino acids. The origin of this receptor is an adult with an advanced solid tumor such as melanoma, head and neck, liver or kidney cancer. The sample consisted of CD4+ or CD8+ T cells sorted from blood, taken in a trial of the OX40 agonist ivuxolimab. The chain has TRBV19 and TRBJ2-7; 11 bases are shared with TRBD2. CDR3 region: CASRATSGSVYEQYF. DNA for the CDR3: TGTGCCAGTAGAGCAACTAGCGGGAGTGTCTACGAGCAGTACTTC. The full variable domain, its missing parts supplied by reference TRBV19 and TRBJ2-7, is DGGITQSPKYLFRKEGQNVTLSCEQNLNHDAMYWYRQDPGQGLRLIYYSQIVNDFQKGDIAEGYSVSREKKESFPLTVTSAQKNPTAFYLCASRATSGSVYEQYFGPGTRLTVT.